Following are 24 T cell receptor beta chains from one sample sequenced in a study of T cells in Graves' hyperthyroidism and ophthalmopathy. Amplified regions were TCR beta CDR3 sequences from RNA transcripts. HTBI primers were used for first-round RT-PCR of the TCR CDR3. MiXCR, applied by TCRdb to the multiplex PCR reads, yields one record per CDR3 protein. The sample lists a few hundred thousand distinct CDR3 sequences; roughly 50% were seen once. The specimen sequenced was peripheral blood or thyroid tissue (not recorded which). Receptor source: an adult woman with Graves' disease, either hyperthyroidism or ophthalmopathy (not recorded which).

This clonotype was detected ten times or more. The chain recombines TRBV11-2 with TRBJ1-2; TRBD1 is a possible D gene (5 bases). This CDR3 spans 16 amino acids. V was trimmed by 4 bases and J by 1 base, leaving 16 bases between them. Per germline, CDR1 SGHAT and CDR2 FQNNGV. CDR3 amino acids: CASSSSGSRVNYGYTF. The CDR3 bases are TGTGCCAGCAGCTCCTCAGGGTCCAGGGTTAACTATGGCTACACCTTC.

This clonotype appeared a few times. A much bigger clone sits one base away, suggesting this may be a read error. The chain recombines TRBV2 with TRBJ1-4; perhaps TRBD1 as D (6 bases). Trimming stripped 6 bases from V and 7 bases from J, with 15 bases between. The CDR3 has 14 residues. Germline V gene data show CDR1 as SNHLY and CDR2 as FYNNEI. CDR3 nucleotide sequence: TGTGCCAGCAGACTTACAGGGAGTGGTGAAAAACTGTTTTTT. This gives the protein CASRLTGSGEKLFF.

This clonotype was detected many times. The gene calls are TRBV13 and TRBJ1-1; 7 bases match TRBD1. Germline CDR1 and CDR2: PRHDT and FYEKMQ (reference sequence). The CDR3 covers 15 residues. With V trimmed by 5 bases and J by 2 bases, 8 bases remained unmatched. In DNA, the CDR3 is TGTGCCAGCAGCGTATTCCAGGGGGGTAACACTGAAGCTTTCTTT. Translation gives CASSVFQGGNTEAFF.

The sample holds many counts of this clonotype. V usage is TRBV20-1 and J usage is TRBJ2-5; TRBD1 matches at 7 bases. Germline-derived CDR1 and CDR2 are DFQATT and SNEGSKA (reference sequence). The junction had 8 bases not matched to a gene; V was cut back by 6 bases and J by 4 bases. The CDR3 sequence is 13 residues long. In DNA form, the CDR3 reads TGCAGTGCGAACAGACAGGGTCCAGAGACCCAGTACTTC. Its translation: CSANRQGPETQYF.

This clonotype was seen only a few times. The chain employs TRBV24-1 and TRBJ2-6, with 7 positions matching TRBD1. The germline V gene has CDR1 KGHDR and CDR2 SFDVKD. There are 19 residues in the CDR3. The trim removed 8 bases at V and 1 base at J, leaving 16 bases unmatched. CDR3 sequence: CATKIGGSPNGSGANVLTF. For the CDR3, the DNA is TGTGCCACCAAAATAGGGGGCAGCCCGAATGGGTCTGGGGCCAACGTCCTGACTTTC.

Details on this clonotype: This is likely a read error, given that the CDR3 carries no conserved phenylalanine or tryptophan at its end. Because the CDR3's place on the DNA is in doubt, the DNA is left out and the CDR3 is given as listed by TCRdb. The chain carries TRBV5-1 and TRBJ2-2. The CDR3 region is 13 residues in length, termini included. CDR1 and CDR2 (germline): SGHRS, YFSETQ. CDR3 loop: CASSRENTGELVL.

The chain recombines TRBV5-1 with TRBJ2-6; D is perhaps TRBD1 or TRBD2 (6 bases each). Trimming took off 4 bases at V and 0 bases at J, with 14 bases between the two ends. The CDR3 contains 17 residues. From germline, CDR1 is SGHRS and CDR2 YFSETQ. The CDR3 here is CASSQGGGSSGANVLTF. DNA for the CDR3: TGCGCCAGCAGCCAAGGAGGGGGGAGCTCTGGGGCCAACGTCCTGACTTTC.

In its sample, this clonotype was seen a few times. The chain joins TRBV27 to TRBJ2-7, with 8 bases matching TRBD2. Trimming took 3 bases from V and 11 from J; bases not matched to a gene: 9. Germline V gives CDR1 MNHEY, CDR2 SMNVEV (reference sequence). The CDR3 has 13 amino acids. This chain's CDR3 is CASSFGLAGNEYF. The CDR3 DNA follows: TGTGCCAGCAGTTTTGGTCTAGCGGGTAACGAGTACTTC.

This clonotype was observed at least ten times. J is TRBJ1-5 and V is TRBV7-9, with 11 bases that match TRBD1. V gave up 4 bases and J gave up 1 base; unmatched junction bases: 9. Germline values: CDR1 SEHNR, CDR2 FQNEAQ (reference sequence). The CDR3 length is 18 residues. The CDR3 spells CASSSSGQGALSNQPQHF. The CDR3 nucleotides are TGTGCCAGCAGCTCATCCGGACAGGGGGCGTTAAGCAATCAGCCCCAGCATTTT.

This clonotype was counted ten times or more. This CDR3 reads CASSDMTYEQYF. CDR3 coding DNA: TGTGCCAGCAGTGATATGACCTACGAGCAGTACTTC. The rearrangement links TRBV25-1 to TRBJ2-7, with D unresolved. This CDR3 has 12 residues. Trimming removed 3 bases from V and 2 bases from J, with 5 bases in between. Germline CDR1 is MGHDK and CDR2 is SYGVNS.

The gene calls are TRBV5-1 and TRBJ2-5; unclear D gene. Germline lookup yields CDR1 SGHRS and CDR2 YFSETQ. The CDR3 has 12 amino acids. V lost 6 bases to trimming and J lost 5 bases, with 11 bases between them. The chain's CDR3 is CASKSPEETQYF. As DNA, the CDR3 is TGCGCCAGCAAATCTCCGGAGGAGACCCAGTACTTC. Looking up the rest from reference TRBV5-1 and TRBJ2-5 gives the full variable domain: KAGVTQTPRYLIKTRGQQVTLSCSPISGHRSVSWYQQTPGQGLQFLFEYFSETQRNKGNFPGRFSGRQFSNSRSEMNVSTLELGDSALYLCASKSPEETQYFGPGTRLLVL.

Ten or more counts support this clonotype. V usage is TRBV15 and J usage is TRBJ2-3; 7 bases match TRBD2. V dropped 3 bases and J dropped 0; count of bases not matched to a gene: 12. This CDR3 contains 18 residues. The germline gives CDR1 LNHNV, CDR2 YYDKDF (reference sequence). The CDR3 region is CATSRDYLAVPSTDTQYF. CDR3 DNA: TGTGCCACCAGCAGGGACTACCTAGCGGTACCTAGCACAGATACGCAGTATTTT.

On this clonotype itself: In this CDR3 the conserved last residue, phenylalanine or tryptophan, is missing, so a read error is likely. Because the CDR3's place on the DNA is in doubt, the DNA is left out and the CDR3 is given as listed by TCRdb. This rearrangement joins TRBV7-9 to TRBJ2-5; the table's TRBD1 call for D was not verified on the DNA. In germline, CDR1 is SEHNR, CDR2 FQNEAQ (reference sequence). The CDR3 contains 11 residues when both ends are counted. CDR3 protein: CASSPRTGTNY.

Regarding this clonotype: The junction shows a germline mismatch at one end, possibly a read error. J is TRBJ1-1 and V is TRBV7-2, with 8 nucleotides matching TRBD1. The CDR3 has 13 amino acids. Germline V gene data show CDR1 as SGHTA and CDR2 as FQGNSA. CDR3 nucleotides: TGTGCCAGCAGTCCTACAGGGGGGACTGAATCTTTCTTT. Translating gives CASSPTGGTESFF.

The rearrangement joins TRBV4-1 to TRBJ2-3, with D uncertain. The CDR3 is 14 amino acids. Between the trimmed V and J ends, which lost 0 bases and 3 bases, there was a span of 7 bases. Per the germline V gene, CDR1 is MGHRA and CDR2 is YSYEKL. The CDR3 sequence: CASSQDSGTDTQYF. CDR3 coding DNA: TGCGCCAGCAGCCAAGATTCGGGTACAGATACGCAGTATTTT.

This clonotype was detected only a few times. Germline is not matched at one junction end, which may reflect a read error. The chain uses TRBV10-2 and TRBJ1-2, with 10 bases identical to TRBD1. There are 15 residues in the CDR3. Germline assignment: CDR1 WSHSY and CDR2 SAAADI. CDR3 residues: CACSAAGTGVYGYTF. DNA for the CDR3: TGCGCCTGCAGTGCCGCCGGGACAGGGGTGTATGGCTACACCTTC.

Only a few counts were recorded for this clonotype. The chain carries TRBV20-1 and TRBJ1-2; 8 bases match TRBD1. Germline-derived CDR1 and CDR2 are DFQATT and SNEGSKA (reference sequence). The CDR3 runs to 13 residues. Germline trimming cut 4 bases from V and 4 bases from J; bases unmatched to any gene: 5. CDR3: CSAIGTGGYGYTF. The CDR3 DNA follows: TGCAGTGCTATAGGCACAGGGGGCTATGGCTACACCTTC.

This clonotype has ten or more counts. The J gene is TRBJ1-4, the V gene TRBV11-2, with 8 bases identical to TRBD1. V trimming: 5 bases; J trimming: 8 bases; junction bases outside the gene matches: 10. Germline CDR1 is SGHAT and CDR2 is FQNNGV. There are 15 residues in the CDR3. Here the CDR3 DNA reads TGTGCCAGCAGCGATTGGACAGGGCTCCCCGAAAAACTGTTTTTT. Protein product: CASSDWTGLPEKLFF.

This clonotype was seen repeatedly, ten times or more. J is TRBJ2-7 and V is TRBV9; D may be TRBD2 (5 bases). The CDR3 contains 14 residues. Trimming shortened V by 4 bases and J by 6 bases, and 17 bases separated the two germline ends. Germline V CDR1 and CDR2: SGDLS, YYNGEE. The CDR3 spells CASSPTVAGVEQYF. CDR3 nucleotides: TGTGCCAGCAGCCCGACGGTGGCCGGGGTCGAGCAGTACTTC.

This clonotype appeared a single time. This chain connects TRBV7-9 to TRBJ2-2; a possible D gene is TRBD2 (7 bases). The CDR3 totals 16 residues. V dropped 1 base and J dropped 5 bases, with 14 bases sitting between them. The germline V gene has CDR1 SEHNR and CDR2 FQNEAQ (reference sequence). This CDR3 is CASSLERGGRTGELFF. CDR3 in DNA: TGTGCCAGCAGCTTAGAAAGGGGGGGTAGGACCGGGGAGCTGTTTTTT. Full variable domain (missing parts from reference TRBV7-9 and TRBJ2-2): DTGVSQNPRHKITKRGQNVTFRCDPISEHNRLYWYRQTLGQGPEFLTYFQNEAQLEKSRLLSDRFSAERPKGSFSTLEIQRTEQGDSAMYLCASSLERGGRTGELFFGEGSRLTVL.

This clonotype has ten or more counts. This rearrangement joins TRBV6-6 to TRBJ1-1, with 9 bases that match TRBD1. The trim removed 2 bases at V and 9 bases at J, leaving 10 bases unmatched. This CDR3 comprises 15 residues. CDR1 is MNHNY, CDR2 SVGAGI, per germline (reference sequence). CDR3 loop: CASSYPGTGNQKAFF. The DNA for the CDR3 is TGTGCCAGCAGTTACCCCGGGACAGGGAACCAAAAAGCTTTCTTT.

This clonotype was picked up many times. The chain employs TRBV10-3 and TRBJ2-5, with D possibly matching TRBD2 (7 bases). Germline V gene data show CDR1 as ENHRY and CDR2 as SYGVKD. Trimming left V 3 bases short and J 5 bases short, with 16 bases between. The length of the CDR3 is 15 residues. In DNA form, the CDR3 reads TGTGCCATCAGTGAAGGGGGGGGAAAGGTCGAGACCCAGTACTTC. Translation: CAISEGGGKVETQYF.

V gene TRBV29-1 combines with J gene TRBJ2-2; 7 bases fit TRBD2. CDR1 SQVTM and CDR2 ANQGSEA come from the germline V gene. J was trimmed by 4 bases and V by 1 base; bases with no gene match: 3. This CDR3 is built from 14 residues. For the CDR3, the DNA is TGCAGCGTTGAAGGACTAGCTCGCACCGGGGAGCTGTTTTTT. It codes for CSVEGLARTGELFF.

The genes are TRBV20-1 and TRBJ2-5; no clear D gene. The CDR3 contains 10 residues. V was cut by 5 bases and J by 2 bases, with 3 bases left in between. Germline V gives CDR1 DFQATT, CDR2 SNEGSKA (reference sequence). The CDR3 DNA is TGCAGTGCTGTTCAAGAGACCCAGTACTTC. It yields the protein CSAVQETQYF.